The sequence of this TCR beta chain was determined in a study of shared clonotypes between healthy human individuals. Notes on the study in general: Generally, naive subsets (rather than memory subsets) showed larger estimated richness.

Genomic DNA belonging to each subset was distributed in equal measure over several immunoSEQ plates. Assay: immunoSEQ multiplex PCR; the TCRdb copy retains only in-frame clones and omits some. The profile shows about 2.4 million clones, under 95% of them singletons. Germline CDR1 GTSNPN, CDR2 SVGIG (reference sequence). The CDR3 spans 10 residues. V shed 1 base and J shed 10 bases, with 5 bases lying between them. A remark on this clone: The antigen is unknown.

This receptor was identified in a man aged 18 to 35 in good health. Some clones in this sample may be carry-over from other donors' samples. The source material was naive CD4+ T cells from PBMCs. Described subset: CD45RA+ positively selected. This chain uses TRBV30 with TRBJ2-1; no clear D. This chain's CDR3 is CAWSGPEQFF. The CDR3 region has the DNA TGTGCCTGGAGTGGACCGGAGCAGTTCTTC.